The clone carrying this T cell receptor (beta chain) was counted once. Its antigen is still unknown. This table comes from immunoSEQ multiplex PCR, and its TCRdb copy is limited to in-frame clones, with some not included. Of roughly 35,000 clones listed, around 81% are singletons. The entry originates in a study of OX40 agonist ivuxolimab in advanced cancers. Study in general: An agonistic anti-OX40 (CD134) antibody, ivuxolimab, was used to treat the patients. Those enrolled were approximately 83% male, with a mean age of roughly 60 years and ages from roughly 20 to 85. Patients with prior anti-PD-1, anti-PD-L1 or anti-CTLA-4 therapy were eligible; roughly 41% had some.

General study findings and limits: The specificity for antigen of the expanded peripheral T cells was not determined.

Per germline, CDR1 MGHRA and CDR2 YSYEKL. The CDR3 runs 15 residues. V was shortened by 5 bases and J by 4 bases, with 14 bases between the two germline ends. This clonotype was obtained from an adult with an advanced solid tumor such as melanoma, head and neck, liver or kidney cancer. Sample: CD4+ or CD8+ T cells sorted from blood, taken in a trial of the OX40 agonist ivuxolimab. This chain links TRBV4-1 with TRBJ2-2; TRBD2 is a possible D gene (6 bases). This CDR3 reads CASSEPWRATGELFF. The CDR3 DNA sequence: TGCGCCAGCAGCGAGCCCTGGAGGGCCACCGGGGAGCTGTTTTTT.